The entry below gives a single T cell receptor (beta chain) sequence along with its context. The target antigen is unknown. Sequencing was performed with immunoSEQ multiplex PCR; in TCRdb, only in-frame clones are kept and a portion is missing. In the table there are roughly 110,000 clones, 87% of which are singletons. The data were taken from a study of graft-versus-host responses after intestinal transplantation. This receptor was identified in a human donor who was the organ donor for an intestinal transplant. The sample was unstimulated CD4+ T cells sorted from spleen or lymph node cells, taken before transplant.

CDR3 residues: CASADRGLRTNEKLFF. DNA for the CDR3: TGTGCCAGCGCCGACAGGGGCTTAAGAACTAATGAAAAACTGTTTTTT. The V call is TRBV19, the J call TRBJ1-4; 8 nucleotides line up with TRBD1. Germline V gives CDR1 LNHDA, CDR2 SQIVND (reference sequence). J lost 1 base, V lost 9 bases, and 10 bases had no gene match. CDR3 length: 16 residues.